These 3 T cell receptor beta chains share one sample of origin, sequenced in a study of T cell responses to AZD1222 COVID-19 vaccine. TCRdb's table, derived via immunoSEQ multiplex PCR, lists solely in-frame clones and lacks some. The profile shows more than 75,000 clones, around four fifths of them singletons. The sequenced sample was peripheral blood, obtained 28 days after the second AZD1222 dose. The receptors derive from an adult who received the AZD1222 COVID-19 vaccine.

CDR3 DNA: TGTGCCATCAGTGAGCCGGGGACAGCTGGCTCTGGAAACACCATATATTTT. This gives the protein CAISEPGTAGSGNTIYF. The chain is built from TRBV10-3 and TRBJ1-3; 7 bases line up with TRBD1. The V gene's germline CDR1 is ENHRY and CDR2 SYGVKD. V was pared by 2 bases and J by 0 bases, with 7 bases of the junction left unmatched. The CDR3 contains 17 residues.

CDR3 amino acids: CASWRGETLNHEQYF. DNA of the CDR3: TGTGCCAGCTGGCGGGGTGAGACCCTCAACCACGAGCAGTACTTC. The chain recombines TRBV18 with TRBJ2-7; tentative D call: TRBD2 (6 bases). Germline V gene sequence: CDR1 KGHSH, CDR2 LQKENI. V gave up 7 bases and J gave up 5 bases, with 21 bases separating them. The CDR3 runs 15 residues.

This chain links TRBV5-1 with TRBJ1-1, with D tentatively TRBD1 (5 bases). Trimming removed 0 bases at V and 8 bases at J, with 17 bases between. Per germline, CDR1 SGHRS and CDR2 YFSETQ. The CDR3 sequence is 15 residues long. CDR3 loop: CASSLAGRSGEEAFF. The CDR3 DNA follows: TGCGCCAGCAGCTTGGCGGGACGGTCGGGGGAAGAAGCTTTCTTT.